A single sample is the source of the 16 T cell receptor beta chains below, sequenced in a study of vaccination and CD4 T cells after COVID-19. Documented time point: late sampling 161 to 241 days after vaccination in three convalescent patients. MiXCR was run by TCRdb on the PCR reads, yielding one entry per CDR3 protein. The table records about 33,000 distinct CDR3 sequences, more than 30% of them present only once. The specimen was CD4+ T cells from blood, collected about 7 months after SARS-CoV-2 vaccination. The receptors here all came from a human donor who had recovered from COVID-19.

This clonotype was detected only a few times. This chain uses TRBV5-6 with TRBJ1-2; no reliable D call. CDR3 length: 13 amino acids. V lost 4 bases and J 2 bases, leaving 9 bases between the germline ends. The germline gives CDR1 SGHDT, CDR2 YYEEEE. The CDR3 DNA follows: TGTGCCAGCAGCAACCGACGGAACTATGGCTACACCTTC. This sequence encodes CASSNRRNYGYTF.

The chain links TRBV29-1 to TRBJ1-2, with 12 bases lining up with TRBD1. Per germline, CDR1 SQVTM and CDR2 ANQGSEA. The CDR3 loop spans 15 amino acids. The V segment lost 6 bases and the J segment 1 base; nucleotides outside the gene matches: 6. CDR3 bases: TGCAGCGTCGGGACAGGGGGCGCCAATAACTATGGCTACACCTTC. It is translated as CSVGTGGANNYGYTF.

This clonotype was picked up a small number of times. CDR3 in amino acids: CATSAGGRGDEQYF. Here the CDR3 DNA reads TGTGCCACCAGTGCAGGTGGCAGGGGGGACGAGCAGTACTTC. The gene calls are TRBV24-1 and TRBJ2-7; tentative D call: TRBD1 (7 bases). The V and J ends lost 5 bases and 5 bases respectively, with 15 bases between them. The CDR3 runs to 14 residues. Germline CDR1 reads KGHDR; CDR2 reads SFDVKD.

This clonotype was detected only a few times. V usage is TRBV7-2 and J usage is TRBJ2-7; D assignment may be TRBD1 or TRBD2 (5 bases each). This CDR3 is built from 15 residues. Trimming stripped 5 bases from V and 0 bases from J, with 14 bases between. CDR1 SGHTA and CDR2 FQGNSA come from the germline V gene. The CDR3 region is CASSLRDGDSYEQYF. The CDR3 DNA reads as TGTGCCAGCAGCCTCCGGGACGGGGACTCCTACGAGCAGTACTTC. Looking up the rest from reference TRBV7-2 and TRBJ2-7 gives the full variable domain: GAGVSQSPSNKVTEKGKDVELRCDPISGHTALYWYRQSLGQGLEFLIYFQGNSAPDKSGLPSDRFSAERTGGSVSTLTIQRTQQEDSAVYLCASSLRDGDSYEQYFGPGTRLTVT.

This clonotype showed up just a few times. This chain connects TRBV20-1 to TRBJ2-3; 9 nucleotides agree with TRBD1. The CDR3 has 17 amino acids. Germline CDR1 and CDR2: DFQATT and SNEGSKA (reference sequence). V was clipped by 5 bases and J by 4 bases; unmatched bases: 16. CDR3 nucleotides: TGCAGTGCTTCTAACCCGGACAGGGGAAGGGGTTCAGATACGCAGTATTTT. Amino acids: CSASNPDRGRGSDTQYF.

Details on this clonotype: A junction end diverges from the germline sequence, so it may reflect a read error. The rearrangement joins TRBV20-1 to TRBJ1-5; 8 nucleotides agree with TRBD1. CDR1 DFQATT and CDR2 SNEGSKA come from the germline V gene (reference sequence). The CDR3 spans 17 residues. This CDR3 reads CSARGFDRGNSNQPQRF. In nucleotides, the CDR3 is TGCAGTGCCAGGGGCTTCGACAGGGGAAATAGCAATCAGCCCCAGCGTTTT.

The chain carries TRBV4-2 and TRBJ1-6, with 7 positions matching TRBD1. The ends lost 4 bases at V and 5 bases at J; junction bases unmatched: 2. CDR1 LGHNA and CDR2 YNFKEQ come from the germline V gene. This CDR3 has 14 residues. In DNA, the CDR3 is TGTGCCAGCAGCCCCACAGGGGATAATTCACCCCTCCACTTT. Protein product: CASSPTGDNSPLHF.

The V and J genes are TRBV18 and TRBJ2-1; a possible D gene is TRBD2 (6 bases). The CDR3 extends over 16 amino acids. Germline CDR1 and CDR2: KGHSH and LQKENI. Trimming stripped 0 bases from V and 3 bases from J, with 12 bases between. CDR3 protein: CASSPPPGEGYNEQFF. The CDR3 bases are TGTGCCAGCTCACCACCTCCGGGAGAGGGCTACAATGAGCAGTTCTTC.

This clonotype was counted a few times. The chain combines TRBV20-1 with TRBJ2-7, with 10 bases aligning to TRBD1. CDR1 DFQATT and CDR2 SNEGSKA come from the germline V gene (reference sequence). V dropped 1 base and J dropped 3; count of bases not matched to a gene: 0. The CDR3 contains 13 residues. In DNA form, the CDR3 reads TGCAGTGCTAGAGGGACAGGGGGCTACGAGCAGTACTTC. As protein: CSARGTGGYEQYF.

This clonotype was detected only a few times. V and J are TRBV28 and TRBJ1-2; TRBD1 might be the D (5 bases). V was clipped by 3 bases and J by 4 bases, with 18 bases between them. Germline CDR1 reads MDHEN; CDR2 reads SYDVKM. The CDR3 has 16 residues. The CDR3 is CASSLPLGTDIYGYTF. The CDR3 DNA is TGTGCCAGCAGTTTGCCCCTTGGGACGGACATCTATGGCTACACCTTC.

The chain links TRBV6-1 to TRBJ2-7, with 9 bases fitting TRBD1. Germline assignment: CDR1 MNHNS and CDR2 SASEGT. This CDR3 is 12 amino acids long. V was clipped by 5 bases and J by 5 bases; unmatched bases: 1. CDR3 coding DNA: TGTGCCAGCAGTAGGGACAGGGACGAGCAGTACTTC. It yields the protein CASSRDRDEQYF.

This chain links TRBV9 with TRBJ2-5, with 12 positions matching TRBD1. Trimming took 3 bases from V and 5 from J; bases not matched to a gene: 5. Germline loops: CDR1 SGDLS, CDR2 YYNGEE. The CDR3 loop spans 15 amino acids. CDR3 loop: CASSGGQGAGETQYF. Written as DNA, the CDR3 is TGTGCCAGCAGCGGGGGACAGGGGGCTGGGGAGACCCAGTACTTC.

This clonotype was counted a few times. This rearrangement joins TRBV7-3 to TRBJ2-2; maybe TRBD2 (5 bases). The V gene's germline CDR1 is SGHTA and CDR2 FQGTGA. This CDR3 has 15 amino acids. The germline V and J ends were trimmed by 0 bases and 2 bases, with 7 bases remaining between them. Here the CDR3 reads CASSLTRENTGELFF. The CDR3 DNA sequence: TGTGCCAGCAGCTTAACGAGGGAAAACACCGGGGAGCTGTTTTTT.

This clonotype was seen a handful of times. This chain connects TRBV7-9 to TRBJ2-7; D possibly matches TRBD1 or TRBD2 (5 bases each). Germline CDR1 and CDR2: SEHNR and FQNEAQ (reference sequence). V was shortened by 5 bases and J by 0 bases, with 14 bases between the two germline ends. This CDR3 region has 15 residues. The CDR3 DNA is TGTGCCAGCAGCCCCCGGTGGGACCACTCCTACGAGCAGTACTTC. The encoded protein is CASSPRWDHSYEQYF.

The genes are TRBV6-2 or TRBV6-3 and TRBJ2-1; 10 bases match TRBD2. The V gene's germline CDR1 is MNHEY and CDR2 SVGEGT. V lost 6 bases to trimming and J lost 4 bases; unmatched junction nucleotides: 6. The CDR3 contains 15 residues. The CDR3 coding sequence is TGTGCCAGCAGACGCGGGACTAGCGTATACAATGAGCAGTTCTTC. Translation gives CASRRGTSVYNEQFF.

The V call is TRBV25-1, the J call TRBJ1-2; no clear D gene. V was clipped by 4 bases and J by 5 bases, with 8 bases between them. Germline V gene lookup returns CDR1 MGHDK and CDR2 SYGVNS. The CDR3 is 12 residues long. CDR3 protein: CASSGRPYGYTF. CDR3 DNA: TGTGCCAGCAGTGGGCGACCGTATGGCTACACCTTC.